The present TCR beta chain was sequenced within a study of radiotherapy plus CTLA-4 blockade in lung cancer. General study points: Per reports, early blood T cell clone dynamics, plus interferon-beta, forecast response most strongly. An expansion of tumor-derived TCR clones occurred in blood after radiotherapy plus ipilimumab.

Chemo-refractory metastatic non-small-cell lung cancer patients received focal radiation with ipilimumab CTLA-4 blockade. With regard to this clone: Its matching antigen is unknown.

TCRdb's copy holds only in-frame clones and misses some; the assay was immunoSEQ multiplex PCR. The data hold 40,000 to 45,000 clones, with 65% to 75% observed a single time. Germline values: CDR1 SGHDT, CDR2 YYEEEE. Trimming stripped 9 bases from V and 7 bases from J, with 13 bases between. The CDR3 length is 11 residues. The clonotype originates from a human donor with non-small cell lung cancer who had stable disease on radiotherapy plus ipilimumab. V usage is TRBV5-6 and J usage is TRBJ1-2; D is possibly TRBD1 (5 bases). The input for sequencing was peripheral blood, taken from a patient treated with radiotherapy plus ipilimumab. As DNA, the CDR3 is TGTGCCACAAGGGGCGGGGGTGGCTACACCTTC. Translated: CATRGGGGYTF.